This TCR beta chain was retrieved from a study of post-analysis software for immune sequencing data. Across the study: Relapsing-remitting, secondary progressive and progressive-relapsing courses of multiple sclerosis were included.

V was pared by 0 bases and J by 7 bases, with 8 bases of the junction left unmatched. The CDR3 contains 14 residues. Germline values: CDR1 SQVTM, CDR2 ANQGSEA. Findings and limits, study-wide: Significantly lower normalized Chao1 diversity was seen in multiple sclerosis patients than in controls. Samples made in the same batch grouped tightly together by F measure. About five TRBV segments were more frequent in patients than controls; TRBV5-6, TRBV5-1 and TRBV20-1 belonged to this group.

Unique molecular identifiers featured in each of the TCR beta cDNA libraries. TCRdb used MiXCR to reprocess the PCR reads, holding one entry per CDR3 protein. The profile shows fewer than 700,000 distinct CDR3 sequences, roughly 45% of them singletons. Comments on this clonotype: Its antigen remains unknown.

This clonotype was sampled from a girl aged 5 to 17 with multiple sclerosis. The sample consisted of blood. The chain is built from TRBV29-1 and TRBJ1-1; 7 bases are shared with TRBD1. CDR3 in amino acids: CSVEDGAGGDEAFF. CDR3 coding DNA: TGCAGCGTTGAAGATGGCGCAGGGGGGGATGAAGCTTTCTTT.